The present TCR beta chain was sequenced within a study of blood T cell repertoires in COVID-19. Per the original methods: Reference gene primer amplification gave nucleated cell count estimates. Method: immunoSEQ multiplex PCR; TCRdb's copy keeps in-frame clones and lacks some. That table supplies the V and J calls and clone size; D and trimming were determined from the DNA. Here the sample spans 70,000 to 100,000 clones, around 88% being singletons. Enrollment of patients from Seattle took place during active infection, with longitudinal follow-up. Deletions cut 0 bases from V and 8 bases from J, with 13 bases between. In germline, CDR1 is LGHDT, CDR2 YNNKEL (reference sequence). This CDR3 comprises 15 residues.

Sequencing used peripheral blood. The chain is built from TRBV3-1 (or the pseudogene TRBV3-2) and TRBJ1-4, with D uncertain. This TCR was recovered from a woman aged 55 to 70 with COVID-19, enrolled during active disease. In nucleotides, the CDR3 is TGTGCCAGCAGCCAAGATTCACGCGCATGGGAAAAACTGTTTTTT. Residues: CASSQDSRAWEKLFF.